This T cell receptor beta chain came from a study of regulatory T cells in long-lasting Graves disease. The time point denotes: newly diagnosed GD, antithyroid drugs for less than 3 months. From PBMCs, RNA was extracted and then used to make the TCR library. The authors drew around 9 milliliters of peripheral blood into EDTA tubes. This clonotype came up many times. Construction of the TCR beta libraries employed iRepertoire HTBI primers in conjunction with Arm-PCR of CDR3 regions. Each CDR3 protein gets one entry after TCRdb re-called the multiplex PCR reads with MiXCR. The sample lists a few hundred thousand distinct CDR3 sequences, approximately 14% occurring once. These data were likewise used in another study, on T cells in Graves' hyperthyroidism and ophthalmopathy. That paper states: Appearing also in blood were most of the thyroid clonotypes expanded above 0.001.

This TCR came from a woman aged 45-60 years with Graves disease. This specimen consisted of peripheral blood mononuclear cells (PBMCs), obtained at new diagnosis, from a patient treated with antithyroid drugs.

In DNA, the CDR3 is TGTGCCAGCAGTGAGACTCCGGCAGACTCTAGCACAGATACGCAGTATTTT. Amino acid sequence: CASSETPADSSTDTQYF. The chain carries TRBV2 and TRBJ2-3; D unresolved. The ends were cut back, 3 bases at V and 0 bases at J, with 16 bases in the middle. CDR1 is SNHLY, CDR2 FYNNEI, per germline. The CDR3 covers 17 residues. Supplemented by reference TRBV2 and TRBJ2-3, the full variable domain reads EPEVTQTPSHQVTQMGQEVILRCVPISNHLYFYWYRQILGQKVEFLVSFYNNEISEKSEIFDDQFSVERPDGSNFTLKIRSTKLEDSAMYFCASSETPADSSTDTQYFGPGTRLTVL.